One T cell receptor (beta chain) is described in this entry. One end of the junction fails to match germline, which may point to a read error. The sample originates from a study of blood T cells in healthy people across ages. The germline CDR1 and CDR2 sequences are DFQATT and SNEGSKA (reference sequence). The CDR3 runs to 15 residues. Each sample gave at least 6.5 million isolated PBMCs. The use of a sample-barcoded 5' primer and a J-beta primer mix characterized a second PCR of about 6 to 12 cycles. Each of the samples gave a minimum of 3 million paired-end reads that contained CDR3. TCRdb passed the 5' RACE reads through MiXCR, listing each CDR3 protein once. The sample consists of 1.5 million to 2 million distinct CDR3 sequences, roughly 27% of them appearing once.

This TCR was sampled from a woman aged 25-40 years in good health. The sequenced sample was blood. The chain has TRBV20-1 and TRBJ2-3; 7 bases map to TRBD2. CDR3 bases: TGCAGTGCTGGAGATCTCCGGGGGGTTACAGATACGCAGTATTTT. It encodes CSAGDLRGVTDTQYF.